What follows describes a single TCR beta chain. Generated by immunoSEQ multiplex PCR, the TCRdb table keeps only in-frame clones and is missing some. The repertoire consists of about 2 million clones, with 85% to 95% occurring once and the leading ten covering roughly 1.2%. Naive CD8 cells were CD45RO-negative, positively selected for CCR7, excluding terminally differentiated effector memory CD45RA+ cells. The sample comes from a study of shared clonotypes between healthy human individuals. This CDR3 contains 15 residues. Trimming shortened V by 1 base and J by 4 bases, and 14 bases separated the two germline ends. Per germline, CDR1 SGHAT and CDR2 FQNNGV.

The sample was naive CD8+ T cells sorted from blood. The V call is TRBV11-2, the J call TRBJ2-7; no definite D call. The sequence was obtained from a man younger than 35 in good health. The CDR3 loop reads CASSLGIGIRYEQYF. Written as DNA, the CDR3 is TGTGCCAGCAGCTTAGGAATTGGGATTAGATACGAGCAGTACTTC.